The entry below gives a single T cell receptor (beta chain) sequence along with its context. Antigen: not known. These data come from a study of OX40 agonist ivuxolimab in advanced cancers. Regarding the study as a whole: Clonal expansion was seen in CD4+ and CD8+ blood T cells by week 6 at 0.1 to 3.0 mg/kg.

Germline V gives CDR1 MNHNS, CDR2 SASEGT. Between the trimmed V and J ends, which lost 5 bases and 6 bases, there was a span of 14 bases. The CDR3 covers 13 residues. Using immunoSEQ multiplex PCR, the repertoire was profiled, and TCRdb retains in-frame clones only, with some absent. The sample contains tens of thousands of clones, about 80% of which appear only once. This receptor was taken from an adult with an advanced solid tumor such as melanoma, head and neck, liver or kidney cancer. Sample: CD4+ or CD8+ T cells sorted from blood, taken in a trial of the OX40 agonist ivuxolimab. The rearrangement links TRBV6-1 to TRBJ2-7; possible D gene TRBD2, 6 bases. The CDR3 DNA is TGTGCCAGCAGTCTAAGGGGAGGAATCGAGCAGTACTTC. Protein sequence: CASSLRGGIEQYF.